Each of the 10 T cell receptor beta chains below was sequenced from the same sample in a study of cytomegalovirus exposure and HLA in healthy donors. Researchers ran the PCR with 60 Vbeta and 13 Jbeta primers. Some clones are missing from TCRdb's copy, which holds only in-frame ones; the method was immunoSEQ multiplex PCR. Counted here are about 90,000 clones, less than 80% occurring once; the ten biggest clones make up 20% to 25%. Sequencing was performed on PBMCs. The receptors originated from a man under 40 in good health and CMV-seropositive.

The chain carries TRBV9 and TRBJ2-3, with 10 nucleotides matching TRBD2. The germline gives CDR1 SGDLS, CDR2 YYNGEE. Trimming took 4 bases from V and 1 from J; bases not matched to a gene: 6. This CDR3 region has 16 residues. The CDR3 is CASSFAGTSGTDTQYF. CDR3 nucleotides: TGTGCCAGCAGCTTCGCCGGGACTAGCGGCACAGATACGCAGTATTTT.

V is TRBV27 and J is TRBJ2-2; TRBD1 matches at 8 bases. The CDR3 length is 16 residues. V lost 6 bases and J lost 0; bases outside the gene matches: 6. The germline CDR1 and CDR2 sequences are MNHEY and SMNVEV (reference sequence). The CDR3 DNA reads as TGTGCCAGCAGCAATCAGGGGGCTGCGAACACCGGGGAGCTGTTTTTT. This codes for CASSNQGAANTGELFF.

The rearrangement uses TRBV11-2 and TRBJ2-7; 7 positions match TRBD2. Per the germline V gene, CDR1 is SGHAT and CDR2 is FQNNGV. The length of the CDR3 is 13 residues. V lost 0 bases, J lost 12 bases, and 8 bases stayed unmatched. CDR3 residues: CASSLDKAGPTYF. The CDR3 coding sequence is TGTGCCAGCAGCTTAGATAAAGCGGGGCCTACGTACTTC.

V gene TRBV10-3 combines with J gene TRBJ1-5; 9 positions agree with TRBD1. The CDR3 has 16 residues. Unmatched junction bases numbered 11, after V lost 5 bases and J lost 6 bases. From germline, CDR1 is ENHRY and CDR2 SYGVKD. The CDR3 loop reads CAISSGPGQGRQPQHF. The CDR3 nucleotides are TGTGCCATCAGTTCGGGACCGGGACAGGGACGTCAGCCCCAGCATTTT.

This rearrangement joins TRBV7-6 to TRBJ1-5, with TRBD1 identical over 10 bases. V gave up 1 base and J gave up 6 bases; unmatched junction bases: 3. From germline, CDR1 is SGHVS and CDR2 FNYEAQ. This CDR3 spans 15 amino acids. As DNA, the CDR3 is TGTGCCAGCAGCTTAGATGGGACAGGGGTTCAGCCCCAGCATTTT. Translated: CASSLDGTGVQPQHF.

This clone appeared a few times. The chain recombines TRBV29-1 with TRBJ1-1; 8 nucleotides agree with TRBD1. Germline V gives CDR1 SQVTM, CDR2 ANQGSEA. J was trimmed by 4 bases and V by 4 bases; bases with no gene match: 5. The CDR3 contains 13 residues. The CDR3 reads CSVGTGMSTEAFF. The CDR3 DNA reads TGCAGCGTTGGGACAGGGATGAGCACTGAAGCTTTCTTT.

This clone has only a few counts. The J gene is TRBJ2-3, the V gene TRBV10-3; 8 positions match TRBD2. Germline V gene lookup returns CDR1 ENHRY and CDR2 SYGVKD. Germline trimming cut 8 bases from V and 7 bases from J; bases unmatched to any gene: 14. The CDR3 is 15 residues long. The CDR3 is CAIGKTGLDTNTQYF. Here the CDR3 DNA reads TGTGCCATCGGAAAAACGGGACTAGATACTAATACGCAGTATTTT.

The V call is TRBV30, the J call TRBJ1-2; TRBD1 might be the D (6 bases). Trimming cost V 4 bases and J 7 bases, with 16 bases left between them. This CDR3 contains 13 residues. Germline values: CDR1 GTSNPN, CDR2 SVGIG (reference sequence). The CDR3 protein is CAWTLRTESGYTF. For the CDR3, the DNA is TGTGCCTGGACCCTCAGGACAGAGAGTGGCTACACCTTC.

The chain combines TRBV18 with TRBJ2-7; the match to TRBD1 covers 7 bases. The CDR3 is 16 amino acids. V shed 1 base and J 2 bases; nucleotides not matched to a gene: 8. Per the germline V gene, CDR1 is KGHSH and CDR2 is LQKENI. CDR3 nucleotides: TGTGCCAGCTCACCACTGACAGGGCGTTCAACCTACGAGCAGTACTTC. Amino acids: CASSPLTGRSTYEQYF.

V is TRBV6-1 and J is TRBJ2-1; 8 bases are a match to TRBD2. Germline V gene data show CDR1 as MNHNS and CDR2 as SASEGT. The J segment lost 10 bases and the V segment lost 6 bases, leaving 11 bases of the junction unmatched. CDR3 length: 14 amino acids. The CDR3 protein is CASSEKISGAEQFF. The CDR3 nucleotides read TGTGCCAGCAGCGAAAAGATTAGCGGGGCGGAGCAGTTCTTC.